Reported below is one T cell receptor (beta chain). What it recognizes is unknown. The CDR3 loop spans 14 amino acids. V gave up 7 bases and J gave up 0 bases, with 12 bases separating them. In germline, CDR1 is MDHEN, CDR2 SYDVKM. These data belong to a study of human T cells and chemical hapten exposure. Study findings and constraints: There were significantly more large CDR3 similarity clusters among expanded TCRs than among controls.

TCRdb re-called the RACE reads through MiXCR, storing one row per CDR3 protein. Of about 120,000 distinct CDR3 sequences in the sample, about 14% are singletons; the top ten hold 2.5% to 3.5%. Time point: pre-sensitization, week 0. Treatment reported: therapeutic diphenylcyclopropenone sensitization with weekly scalp DPC. The sequencing here drew on whole blood, taken in connection with sensitization to the hapten diphenylcyclopropenone (DPC). V gene TRBV28 combines with J gene TRBJ1-2; D remains unclear. This TCR derives from a woman aged 18-30 years with alopecia areata. Some clones in this sample may be carry-over from other donors' samples. CDR3 in DNA: TGTGCCAGCAAGAAGGTAACCTCTAACTATGGCTACACCTTC. Translated, it gives CASKKVTSNYGYTF.